A single sample gave rise to the 22 T cell receptor beta chains below, sequenced in a study of blood T cell repertoires in COVID-19. The table came from immunoSEQ multiplex PCR; TCRdb's copy has only in-frame clones and leaves some out. The table shows about 140,000 clones, with roughly 86% occurring only once. Sample: peripheral blood. The receptors were gathered from a woman aged 60 to 75 with acute or convalescent COVID-19.

The chain has TRBV7-2 and TRBJ1-5, with TRBD1 as a possible D gene (5 bases). Germline V gene lookup returns CDR1 SGHTA and CDR2 FQGNSA. This CDR3 has 14 residues. V was cut by 5 bases and J by 4 bases, with 12 bases left in between. CDR3 DNA sequence: TGTGCCAGCAGCCTGGGGCTAAGGAATCAGCCCCAGCATTTT. Translating it yields CASSLGLRNQPQHF.

The chain employs TRBV7-9 and TRBJ2-3; 8 bases match TRBD2. CDR1 and CDR2 from the germline V gene are SEHNR and FQNEAQ (reference sequence). The CDR3 has 15 residues. Germline trimming cut 4 bases from V and 1 base from J; bases unmatched to any gene: 4. The CDR3 here is CASSWATSGTDTQYF. For the CDR3, the DNA is TGTGCCAGCAGCTGGGCGACTAGCGGCACAGATACGCAGTATTTT.

This clone has a single count. The chain joins TRBV5-1 to TRBJ2-1; possible D gene TRBD2, 6 bases. Germline CDR1 and CDR2: SGHRS and YFSETQ. The CDR3 extends over 15 amino acids. The V and J ends lost 0 bases and 7 bases respectively, with 14 bases between them. Here the CDR3 reads CASSLGTITPNEQFF. The CDR3 DNA follows: TGCGCCAGCAGCTTGGGGACTATCACCCCGAATGAGCAGTTCTTC.

The rearrangement uses TRBV29-1 and TRBJ2-3, with D perhaps TRBD1 (6 bases). The CDR3 has 14 residues. Deletions cut 8 bases from V and 0 bases from J, with 15 bases between. Germline assignment: CDR1 SQVTM and CDR2 ANQGSEA. The CDR3 DNA sequence: TGCAGCACTAAACAGGGCACTAGCACAGATACGCAGTATTTT. Residues: CSTKQGTSTDTQYF.

The chain links TRBV5-1 to TRBJ2-2; tentative D call: TRBD1 (6 bases). This CDR3 region has 18 residues. V lost 4 bases, J lost 5 bases, and 24 bases lay in between. Germline V gives CDR1 SGHRS, CDR2 YFSETQ. CDR3 residues: CASSRARGYRAWTGELFF. The CDR3 nucleotides read TGCGCCAGCAGCCGTGCCAGGGGTTACCGAGCTTGGACCGGGGAGCTGTTTTTT.

The CDR3 DNA is TGTGCCAGCAGCTTGGAGACGGTCGTCTACGAGCAGTACTTC. It encodes CASSLETVVYEQYF. V and J are TRBV7-8 and TRBJ2-7; D not resolved. The CDR3 sequence is 14 residues long. Trimming took off 3 bases at V and 3 bases at J, with 12 bases between the two ends. Germline V CDR1 and CDR2: SGHVS, FQNEAQ.

V and J are TRBV6-2 or TRBV6-3 and TRBJ1-2; D remains unclear. V gave up 0 bases and J gave up 10 bases, with 15 bases separating them. The length of the CDR3 is 14 residues. CDR1 is MNHEY and CDR2 is SVGEGT in the germline V gene. CDR3 DNA sequence: TGTGCCAGCAGTTACTCGGCCGGGTCCTTTCTCTACACCTTC. Its translation is CASSYSAGSFLYTF.

The CDR3, as DNA: TGTGCCAGCAGCTTAACCGCGGACAGGGAAAGAGAGACCCAGTACTTC. It specifies CASSLTADRERETQYF. This chain connects TRBV7-9 to TRBJ2-5, with 8 bases lining up with TRBD1. J was trimmed by 4 bases and V by 2 bases; bases with no gene match: 9. Germline V CDR1 and CDR2: SEHNR, FQNEAQ (reference sequence). The CDR3 has 16 amino acids.

This rearrangement joins TRBV5-1 to TRBJ2-1; TRBD2 aligns across 12 bases. CDR3 length equals 16 residues. CDR1 and CDR2 (germline): SGHRS, YFSETQ. V lost 2 bases, J lost 4 bases, and 4 bases stayed unmatched. The CDR3 coding sequence is TGCGCCAGCAGCTTTCAACTAGCGGGGGGATACAATGAGCAGTTCTTC. The encoded protein is CASSFQLAGGYNEQFF.

The rearrangement uses TRBV11-1 and TRBJ1-1, with 8 bases matching TRBD1. Germline CDR1 is SGHAT and CDR2 is FQDESV (reference sequence). V lost 0 bases, J lost 1 base, and 4 bases stayed unmatched. The CDR3 is made up of 16 amino acids. CDR3 in amino acids: CASSLAHRGENTEAFF. The CDR3 DNA is TGTGCCAGCAGCTTAGCTCACAGGGGGGAGAACACTGAAGCTTTCTTT.

V and J are TRBV5-1 and TRBJ2-7; D may be TRBD1 (5 bases). V was trimmed by 4 bases and J by 0 bases, leaving 11 bases between them. From germline, CDR1 is SGHRS and CDR2 YFSETQ. CDR3 length: 14 residues. CDR3 coding DNA: TGCGCCAGCAGCCCCGACAGAATCTCCTACGAGCAGTACTTC. It encodes CASSPDRISYEQYF.

V and J are TRBV18 and TRBJ2-7; D is perhaps TRBD1 (6 bases). V was clipped by 5 bases and J by 5 bases, with 10 bases between them. The germline V gene encodes CDR1 KGHSH and CDR2 LQKENI. The CDR3 is 12 amino acids. The CDR3 loop reads CASSANRDEQYF. CDR3 nucleotide sequence: TGTGCCAGCTCAGCGAACAGGGACGAGCAGTACTTC.

V usage is TRBV12-5 and J usage is TRBJ2-3; D perhaps matches TRBD2 (6 bases). This CDR3 has 15 amino acids. Per germline, CDR1 LGHNT and CDR2 FRNRAP. Trimming cost V 2 bases and J 2 bases, with 11 bases left between them. The CDR3 sequence is CASGLMGGHTDTQYF. As DNA, the CDR3 is TGTGCTAGTGGTTTGATGGGGGGTCACACAGATACGCAGTATTTT.

The sample holds one count of this clone. The rearrangement links TRBV9 to TRBJ2-5, with 15 bases aligning to TRBD2. There are 17 residues in the CDR3. From germline, CDR1 is SGDLS and CDR2 YYNGEE. The V segment lost 4 bases and the J segment 1 base; nucleotides outside the gene matches: 5. The CDR3 DNA reads TGTGCCAGCAGCCTTGGGACTAGCGGGGGGACCCAAGAGACCCAGTACTTC. Translated: CASSLGTSGGTQETQYF.

The CDR3: CASSPGGEQYF. The CDR3 DNA reads as TGCGCCAGCAGCCCAGGGGGCGAGCAGTACTTC. The chain couples TRBV4-1 to TRBJ2-7; TRBD1 aligns across 7 bases. With 4 bases clipped from V and 6 bases from J, the junction kept 0 bases outside the gene matches. Germline-derived CDR1 and CDR2 are MGHRA and YSYEKL. This CDR3 has 11 residues.

This chain joins TRBV7-2 and TRBJ2-3; D is uncertain. Trimming removed 1 base at V and 3 bases at J, with 5 bases between. The CDR3 consists of 13 residues. Looked up from germline, CDR1 is SGHTA and CDR2 is FQGNSA. The CDR3 nucleotides read TGTGCCAGCAGCTTAGGGCGGACAGATACGCAGTATTTT. Translation: CASSLGRTDTQYF.

The chain uses TRBV5-1 and TRBJ1-2, with 8 bases matching TRBD1. This CDR3 comprises 15 residues. Trimming cost V 0 bases and J 2 bases; bases outside gene matches: 3. CDR1 is SGHRS and CDR2 is YFSETQ in the germline V gene. The CDR3 protein is CASSLVGQENYGYTF. CDR3 DNA sequence: TGCGCCAGCAGCTTGGTGGGACAGGAGAACTATGGCTACACCTTC.

The chain employs TRBV6-4 and TRBJ2-3; D unclear. There are 13 residues in the CDR3. The V end lost 2 bases, the J end lost 2 bases, and 5 bases lay between the germline ends. Germline V lookup: CDR1 MRHNA, CDR2 SNTAGT. As DNA, the CDR3 is TGTGCCAGCAGTGACGGCCACACAGATACGCAGTATTTT. Amino acids: CASSDGHTDTQYF.

V usage is TRBV9 and J usage is TRBJ2-3; 10 bases are a match to TRBD2. The CDR3 totals 16 residues. From germline, CDR1 is SGDLS and CDR2 YYNGEE. The J segment lost 2 bases and the V segment lost 3 bases, leaving 6 bases of the junction unmatched. Written as DNA, the CDR3 is TGTGCCAGCAGCGCGCACCTAGCGGGAGCCACAGATACGCAGTATTTT. Its protein is CASSAHLAGATDTQYF.

The sample holds many counts of this clone. The chain employs TRBV12-5 and TRBJ1-6; D uncertain. The CDR3 consists of 17 residues. Germline values: CDR1 LGHNT, CDR2 FRNRAP. The V gene lost 2 bases and the J gene lost 0 bases, with 11 bases spanning the gap. In DNA, the CDR3 is TGTGCTAGTGGTTTGCGGCCAAGGAGCTCCTATAATTCACCCCTCCACTTT. It specifies CASGLRPRSSYNSPLHF.

The CDR3 sequence: CATSDPGQGGYGYTF. CDR3 nucleotides: TGTGCCACCAGTGATCCGGGACAGGGGGGCTATGGCTACACCTTC. The J gene is TRBJ1-2, the V gene TRBV24-1; 11 bases match TRBD1. The junction had 3 bases not matched to a gene; V was cut back by 3 bases and J by 4 bases. This CDR3 comprises 15 residues. Germline V gene lookup returns CDR1 KGHDR and CDR2 SFDVKD.

The V gene is TRBV7-2, the J gene TRBJ1-1; D unresolved. CDR1 SGHTA and CDR2 FQGNSA come from the germline V gene. This CDR3 contains 14 residues. V lost 3 bases, J lost 0 bases, and 8 bases lay in between. In nucleotides, the CDR3 is TGTGCCAGCAGCTTGGGCAGGATGAACACTGAAGCTTTCTTT. It yields the protein CASSLGRMNTEAFF.